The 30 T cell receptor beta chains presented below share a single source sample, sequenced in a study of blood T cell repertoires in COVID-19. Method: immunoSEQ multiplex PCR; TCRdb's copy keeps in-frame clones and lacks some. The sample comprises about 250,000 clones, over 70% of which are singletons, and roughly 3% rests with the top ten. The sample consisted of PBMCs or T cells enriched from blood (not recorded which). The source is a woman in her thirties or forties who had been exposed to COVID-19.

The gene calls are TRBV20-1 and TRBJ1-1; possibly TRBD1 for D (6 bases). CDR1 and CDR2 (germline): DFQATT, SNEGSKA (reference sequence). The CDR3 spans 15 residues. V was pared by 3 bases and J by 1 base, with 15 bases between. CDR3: CSASVAGAGNTEAFF. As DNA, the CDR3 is TGCAGTGCTAGTGTTGCGGGGGCGGGGAACACTGAAGCTTTCTTT.

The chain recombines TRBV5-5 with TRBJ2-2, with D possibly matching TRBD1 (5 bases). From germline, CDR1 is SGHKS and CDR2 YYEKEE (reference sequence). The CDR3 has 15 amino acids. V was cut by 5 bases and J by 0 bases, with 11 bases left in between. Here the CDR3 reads CASRTDGSNTGELFF. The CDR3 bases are TGTGCCAGCAGGACAGACGGATCGAACACCGGGGAGCTGTTTTTT. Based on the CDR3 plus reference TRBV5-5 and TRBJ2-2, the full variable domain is DAGVTQSPTHLIKTRGQQVTLRCSPISGHKSVSWYQQVLGQGPQFIFQYYEKEERGRGNFPDRFSARQFPNYSSELNVNALLLGDSALYLCASRTDGSNTGELFFGEGSRLTVL.

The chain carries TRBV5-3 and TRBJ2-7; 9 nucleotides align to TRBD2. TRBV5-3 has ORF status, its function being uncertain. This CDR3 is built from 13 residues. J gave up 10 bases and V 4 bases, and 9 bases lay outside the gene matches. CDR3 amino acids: CARSAALAGTQYF. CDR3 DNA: TGTGCCAGAAGCGCCGCCCTAGCGGGGACTCAGTACTTC.

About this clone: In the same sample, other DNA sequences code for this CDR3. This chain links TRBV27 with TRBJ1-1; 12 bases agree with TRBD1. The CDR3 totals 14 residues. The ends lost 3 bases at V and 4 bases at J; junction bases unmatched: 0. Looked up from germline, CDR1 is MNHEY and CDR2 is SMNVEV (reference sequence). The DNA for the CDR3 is TGTGCCAGCAGTTTGGGACAGGGGGCCACTGAAGCTTTCTTT. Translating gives CASSLGQGATEAFF.

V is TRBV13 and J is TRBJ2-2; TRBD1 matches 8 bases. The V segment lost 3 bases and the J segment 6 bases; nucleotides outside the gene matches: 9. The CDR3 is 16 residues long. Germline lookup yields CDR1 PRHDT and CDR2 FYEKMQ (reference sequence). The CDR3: CASSLSGGAKAGELFF. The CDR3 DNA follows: TGTGCCAGCAGCTTGTCAGGGGGCGCGAAAGCCGGGGAGCTGTTTTTT.

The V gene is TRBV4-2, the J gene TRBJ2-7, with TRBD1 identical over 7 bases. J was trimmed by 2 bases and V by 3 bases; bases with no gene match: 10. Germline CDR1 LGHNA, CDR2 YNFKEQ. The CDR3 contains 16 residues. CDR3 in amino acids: CASSQGQGQQAYEQYF. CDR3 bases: TGTGCCAGCAGCCAGGGCCAGGGACAGCAGGCCTACGAGCAGTACTTC.

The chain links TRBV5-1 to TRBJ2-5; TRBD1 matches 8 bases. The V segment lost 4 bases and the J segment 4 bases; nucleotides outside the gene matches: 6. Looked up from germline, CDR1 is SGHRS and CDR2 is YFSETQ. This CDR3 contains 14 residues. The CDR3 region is CASSPGQVVETQYF. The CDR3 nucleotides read TGCGCCAGCAGCCCGGGACAGGTGGTAGAGACCCAGTACTTC. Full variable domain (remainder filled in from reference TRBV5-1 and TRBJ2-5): KAGVTQTPRYLIKTRGQQVTLSCSPISGHRSVSWYQQTPGQGLQFLFEYFSETQRNKGNFPGRFSGRQFSNSRSEMNVSTLELGDSALYLCASSPGQVVETQYFGPGTRLLVL.

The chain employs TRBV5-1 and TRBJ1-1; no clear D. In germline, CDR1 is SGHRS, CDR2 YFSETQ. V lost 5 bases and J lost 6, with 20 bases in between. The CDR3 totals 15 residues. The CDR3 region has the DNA TGCGCCAGCAGAGATCAACCTTCGGTCGAGTCTGAAGCTTTCTTT. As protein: CASRDQPSVESEAFF.

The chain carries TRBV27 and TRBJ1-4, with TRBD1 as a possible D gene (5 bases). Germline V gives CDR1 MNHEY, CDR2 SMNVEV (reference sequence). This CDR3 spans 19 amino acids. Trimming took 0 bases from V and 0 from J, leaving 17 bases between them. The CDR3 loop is CASSLSSWVPGATNEKLFF. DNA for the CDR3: TGTGCCAGCAGTTTATCGAGCTGGGTTCCGGGGGCAACTAATGAAAAACTGTTTTTT.

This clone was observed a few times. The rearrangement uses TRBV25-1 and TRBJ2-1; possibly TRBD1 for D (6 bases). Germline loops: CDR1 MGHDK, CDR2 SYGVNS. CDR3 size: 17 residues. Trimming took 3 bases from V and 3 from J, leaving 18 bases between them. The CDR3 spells CASSEGLGTHIYNEQFF. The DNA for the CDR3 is TGTGCCAGCAGTGAGGGTCTCGGGACACATATCTACAATGAGCAGTTCTTC.

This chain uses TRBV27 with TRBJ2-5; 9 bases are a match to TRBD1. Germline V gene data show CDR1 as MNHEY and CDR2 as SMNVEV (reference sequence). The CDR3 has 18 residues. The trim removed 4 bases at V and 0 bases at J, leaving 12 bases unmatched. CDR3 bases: TGTGCCAGCAGTTATAGGGGACAGGGAAAGTCTGACCAAGAGACCCAGTACTTC. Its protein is CASSYRGQGKSDQETQYF.

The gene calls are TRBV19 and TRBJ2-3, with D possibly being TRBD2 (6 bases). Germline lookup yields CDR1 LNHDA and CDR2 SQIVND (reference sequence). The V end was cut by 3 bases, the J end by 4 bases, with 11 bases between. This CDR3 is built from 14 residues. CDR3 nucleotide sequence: TGTGCCAGTAGTATCCCGGGAGAGTCAGATACGCAGTATTTT. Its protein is CASSIPGESDTQYF.

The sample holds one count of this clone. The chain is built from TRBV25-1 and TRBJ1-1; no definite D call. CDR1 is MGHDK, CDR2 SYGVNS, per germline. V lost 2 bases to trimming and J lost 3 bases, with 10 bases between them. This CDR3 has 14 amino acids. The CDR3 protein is CASSEPQAHTEAFF. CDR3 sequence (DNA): TGTGCCAGCAGTGAACCCCAAGCGCACACTGAAGCTTTCTTT.

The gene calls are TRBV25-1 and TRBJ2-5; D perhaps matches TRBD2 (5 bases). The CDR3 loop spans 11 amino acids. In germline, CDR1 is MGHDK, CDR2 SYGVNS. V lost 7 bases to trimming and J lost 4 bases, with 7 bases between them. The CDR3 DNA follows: TGTGCCAGCATGGCGGGAGAGACCCAGTACTTC. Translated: CASMAGETQYF.

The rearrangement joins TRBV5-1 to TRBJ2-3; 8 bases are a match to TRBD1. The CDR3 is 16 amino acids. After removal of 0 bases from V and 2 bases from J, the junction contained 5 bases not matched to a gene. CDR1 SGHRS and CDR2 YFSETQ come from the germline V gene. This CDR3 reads CASSLGTGRNTDTQYF. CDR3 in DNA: TGCGCCAGCAGCTTGGGGACAGGGAGAAACACAGATACGCAGTATTTT.

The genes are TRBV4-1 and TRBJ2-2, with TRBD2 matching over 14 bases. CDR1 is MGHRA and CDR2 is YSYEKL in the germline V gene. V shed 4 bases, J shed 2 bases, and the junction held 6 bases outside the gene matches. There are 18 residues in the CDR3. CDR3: CASSPSGTSGRNTGELFF. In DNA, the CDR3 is TGCGCCAGCAGCCCCTCGGGGACTAGCGGGAGAAACACCGGGGAGCTGTTTTTT.

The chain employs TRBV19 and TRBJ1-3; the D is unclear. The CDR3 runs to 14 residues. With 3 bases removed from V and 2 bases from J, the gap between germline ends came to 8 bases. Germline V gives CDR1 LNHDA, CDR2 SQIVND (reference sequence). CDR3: CASSITATGNTIYF. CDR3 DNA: TGTGCCAGTAGTATTACAGCCACTGGAAACACCATATATTTT.

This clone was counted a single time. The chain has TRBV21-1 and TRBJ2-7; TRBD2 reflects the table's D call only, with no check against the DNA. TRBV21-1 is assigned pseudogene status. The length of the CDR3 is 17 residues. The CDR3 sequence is CASSARTSGRASYEQYV. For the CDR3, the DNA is TGTGCCAGCAGCGCCCGGACTAGCGGGAGGGCCTCCTACGAGCAGTACGTC.

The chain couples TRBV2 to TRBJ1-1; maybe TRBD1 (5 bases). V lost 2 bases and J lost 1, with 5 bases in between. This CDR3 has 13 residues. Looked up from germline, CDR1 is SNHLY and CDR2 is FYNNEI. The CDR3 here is CASSEQGNTEAFF. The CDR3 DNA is TGTGCCAGCAGTGAACAGGGGAACACTGAAGCTTTCTTT. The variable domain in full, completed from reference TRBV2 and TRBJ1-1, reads EPEVTQTPSHQVTQMGQEVILRCVPISNHLYFYWYRQILGQKVEFLVSFYNNEISEKSEIFDDQFSVERPDGSNFTLKIRSTKLEDSAMYFCASSEQGNTEAFFGQGTRLTVV.

In DNA form, the CDR3 reads TGTGCCAGCAGCTTAGCCTGGGGACTGAAAAAAGAGACCCAGTACTTC. Protein sequence: CASSLAWGLKKETQYF. The chain joins TRBV7-8 to TRBJ2-5; a possible D gene is TRBD2 (6 bases). V was clipped by 0 bases and J by 3 bases, with 14 bases between them. CDR3 length: 16 residues. CDR1 and CDR2 from the germline V gene are SGHVS and FQNEAQ.

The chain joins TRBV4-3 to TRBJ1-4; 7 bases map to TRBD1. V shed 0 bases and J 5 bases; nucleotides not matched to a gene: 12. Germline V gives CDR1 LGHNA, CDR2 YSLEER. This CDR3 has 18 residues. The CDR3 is CASSQDLGRTGANEKLFF. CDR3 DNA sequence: TGCGCCAGCAGCCAAGACTTAGGGAGGACAGGCGCAAATGAAAAACTGTTTTTT.

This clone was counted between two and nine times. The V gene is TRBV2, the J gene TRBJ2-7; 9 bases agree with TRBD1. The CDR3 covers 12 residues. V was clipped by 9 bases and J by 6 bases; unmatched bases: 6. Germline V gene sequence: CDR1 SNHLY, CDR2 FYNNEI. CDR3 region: CASRTGVREQYF. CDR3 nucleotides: TGTGCCAGTCGGACAGGGGTGCGCGAGCAGTACTTC.

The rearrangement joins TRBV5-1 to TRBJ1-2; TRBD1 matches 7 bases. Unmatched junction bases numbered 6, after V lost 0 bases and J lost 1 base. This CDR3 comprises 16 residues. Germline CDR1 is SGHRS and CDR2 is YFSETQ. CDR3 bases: TGCGCCAGCAGCTTGGCCGGACAGGATGGTAACTATGGCTACACCTTC. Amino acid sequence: CASSLAGQDGNYGYTF.

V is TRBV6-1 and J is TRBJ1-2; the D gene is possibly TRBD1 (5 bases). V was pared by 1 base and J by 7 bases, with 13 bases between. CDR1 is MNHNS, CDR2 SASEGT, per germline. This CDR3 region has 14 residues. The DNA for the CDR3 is TGTGCCAGCAGTGAAGGTTCAGGGTGGATTGGCTACACCTTC. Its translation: CASSEGSGWIGYTF.

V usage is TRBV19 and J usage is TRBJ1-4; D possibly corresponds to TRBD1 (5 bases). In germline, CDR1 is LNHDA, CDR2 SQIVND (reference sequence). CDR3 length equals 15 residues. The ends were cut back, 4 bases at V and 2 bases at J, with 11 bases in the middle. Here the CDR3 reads CASSSGAPTNEKLFF. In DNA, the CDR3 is TGTGCCAGTAGTAGCGGGGCCCCGACTAATGAAAAACTGTTTTTT.

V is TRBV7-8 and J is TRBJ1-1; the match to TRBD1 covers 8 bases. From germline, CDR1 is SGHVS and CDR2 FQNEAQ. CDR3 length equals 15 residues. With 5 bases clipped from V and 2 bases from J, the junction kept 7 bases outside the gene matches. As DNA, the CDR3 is TGTGCCAGCAGCACCCGGACAGGGTTTAACACTGAAGCTTTCTTT. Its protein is CASSTRTGFNTEAFF.

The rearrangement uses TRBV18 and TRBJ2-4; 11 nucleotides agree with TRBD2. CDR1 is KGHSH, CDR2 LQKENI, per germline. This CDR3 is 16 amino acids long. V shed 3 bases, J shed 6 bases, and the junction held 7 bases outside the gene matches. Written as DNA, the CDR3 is TGTGCCAGCTCACCCTTAGCGGGAGGGCCAGGAAACATTCAGTACTTC. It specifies CASSPLAGGPGNIQYF.

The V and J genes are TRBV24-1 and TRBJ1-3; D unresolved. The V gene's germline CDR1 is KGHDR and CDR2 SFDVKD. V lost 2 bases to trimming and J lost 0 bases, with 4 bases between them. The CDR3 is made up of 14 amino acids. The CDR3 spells CATSDWSSGNTIYF. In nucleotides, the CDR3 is TGTGCCACCAGTGATTGGAGCTCTGGAAACACCATATATTTT.

The CDR3 protein is CASTETGTGGGMNEKLFF. The CDR3 nucleotides are TGTGCCAGTACTGAAACCGGGACAGGGGGCGGAATGAATGAAAAACTGTTTTTT. This rearrangement joins TRBV19 to TRBJ1-4, with 12 bases fitting TRBD1. The CDR3 is made up of 18 amino acids. Looked up from germline, CDR1 is LNHDA and CDR2 is SQIVND (reference sequence). The junction had 14 bases not matched to a gene; V was cut back by 7 bases and J by 5 bases.

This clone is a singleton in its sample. The chain's CDR3 is CAWSPWTSGAWGTDTQYF. In DNA, the CDR3 is TGTGCCTGGAGTCCTTGGACTAGCGGGGCCTGGGGTACAGATACGCAGTATTTT. J is TRBJ2-3 and V is TRBV30; 12 bases are a match to TRBD2. The ends lost 2 bases at V and 3 bases at J; junction bases unmatched: 12. CDR1 and CDR2 from the germline V gene are GTSNPN and SVGIG (reference sequence). This CDR3 comprises 18 residues.